These T cell receptor beta chains were read from a single sample in a study of CD8+ T cells in alopecia areata. Profiling relied on immunoSEQ multiplex PCR, and the TCRdb table lists in-frame clones only, not all of them. Found here are around 300,000 clones, 60% of them singletons; the top ten hold about 0.89%. The sequencing used CD4+ T cells sorted from blood, collected around week 54, from a patient treated with tofacitinib. These receptors were taken from a human donor with alopecia areata. Each CDR3 is given with its conserved first and last residue. D genes are given only for firm matches. Clone size, where shown, is once, few, many, or a class for clones that have expanded.

d_call: NA
v_call: TRBV7-9
clone_size: NA
j_call: TRBJ1-1
cdr3_aa: CASSLMGTDTEAFF
cdr3_nt: TGTGCCAGCAGCTTAATGGGGACGGATACTGAAGCTTTCTTT

d_call: NA
v_call: TRBV11-1
clone_size: few
j_call: TRBJ2-2
cdr3_aa: CASNPGLQGPGELFF
cdr3_nt: TGTGCCAGCAACCCGGGACTTCAAGGTCCCGGGGAGCTGTTTTTT

d_call: NA
v_call: TRBV2
clone_size: NA
j_call: TRBJ1-1
cdr3_aa: CASSDFGITEAFF
cdr3_nt: TGTGCCAGCAGTGATTTTGGTATCACTGAAGCTTTCTTT

d_call: NA
v_call: TRBV25-1
clone_size: few
j_call: TRBJ1-2
cdr3_aa: CASSEQDYYGYTF
cdr3_nt: TGTGCCAGCAGTGAACAGGATTATTATGGCTACACCTTC

d_call: NA
v_call: TRBV10-3
clone_size: NA
j_call: TRBJ2-1
cdr3_aa: CAIKAGGAYNEQFF
cdr3_nt: TGTGCCATCAAGGCCGGTGGGGCCTACAATGAGCAGTTCTTC

d_call: NA
v_call: TRBV10-3
clone_size: few
j_call: TRBJ2-1
cdr3_aa: CAISETGWDNEQFF
cdr3_nt: TGTGCCATCAGTGAGACCGGGTGGGACAATGAGCAGTTCTTC

d_call: NA
v_call: TRBV13
clone_size: few
j_call: TRBJ2-5
cdr3_aa: CASSLRLGQETQYF
cdr3_nt: TGTGCCAGCAGCTTAAGGCTCGGACAAGAGACCCAGTACTTC

d_call: NA
v_call: TRBV11-2
clone_size: NA
j_call: TRBJ1-5
cdr3_aa: CASSPLVGWRTYYNQPQHF
cdr3_nt: TGTGCCAGCAGCCCATTAGTGGGGTGGAGGACATACTACAATCAGCCCCAGCATTTT

d_call: NA
v_call: TRBV9
clone_size: once
j_call: TRBJ2-7
cdr3_aa: CASSAYGETSLYEQYF
cdr3_nt: TGTGCCAGCAGCGCATACGGCGAGACATCGCTCTACGAGCAGTACTTC

d_call: NA
v_call: TRBV4-1
clone_size: NA
j_call: TRBJ1-1
cdr3_aa: CASSQEASSWGTEAFF
cdr3_nt: TGCGCCAGCAGCCAAGAGGCCTCTTCTTGGGGCACTGAAGCTTTCTTT

d_call: TRBD1
v_call: TRBV5-1
clone_size: few
j_call: TRBJ1-1
cdr3_aa: CASSRQGGGNTEAFF
cdr3_nt: TGCGCCAGCAGTCGACAGGGTGGCGGGAACACTGAAGCTTTCTTT

d_call: TRBD2
v_call: TRBV7-7
clone_size: few
j_call: TRBJ2-5
cdr3_aa: CASSLAGGPKTQYF
cdr3_nt: TGTGCTAGCAGCTTAGCGGGGGGGCCTAAGACCCAGTACTTC

d_call: TRBD2
v_call: TRBV4-2
clone_size: NA
j_call: TRBJ2-1
cdr3_aa: CASSHGPAGGLGNEQFF
cdr3_nt: TGTGCCAGCAGCCACGGGCCCGCGGGGGGGCTTGGCAATGAGCAGTTCTTC

d_call: NA
v_call: TRBV19
clone_size: few
j_call: TRBJ2-5
cdr3_aa: CATRVGETQYF
cdr3_nt: TGTGCCACGCGGGTAGGGGAGACCCAGTACTTC

d_call: NA
v_call: TRBV30
clone_size: NA
j_call: TRBJ2-3
cdr3_aa: CAWSVGQSGTQYF
cdr3_nt: TGTGCCTGGAGTGTCGGGCAGTCAGGTACGCAGTATTTT

d_call: NA
v_call: TRBV5-4
clone_size: NA
j_call: TRBJ1-2
cdr3_aa: CASSPGLYGYTF
cdr3_nt: TGTGCCAGCAGCCCCGGGCTGTATGGCTACACCTTC

d_call: NA
v_call: TRBV7-9
clone_size: NA
j_call: TRBJ2-7
cdr3_aa: CASTRLAYEQYF
cdr3_nt: TGTGCCAGCACCAGGCTAGCCTACGAGCAGTACTTC

d_call: TRBD1
v_call: TRBV11-2
clone_size: NA
j_call: TRBJ2-2
cdr3_aa: CASSLRTGAPGELFF
cdr3_nt: TGTGCCAGCAGCTTAAGGACAGGGGCCCCCGGGGAGCTGTTTTTT

d_call: NA
v_call: TRBV18
clone_size: NA
j_call: TRBJ1-1
cdr3_aa: CASSYQMQGQDEAFF
cdr3_nt: TGTGCCAGCTCATACCAGATGCAGGGGCAGGATGAAGCTTTCTTT

d_call: NA
v_call: TRBV30
clone_size: once
j_call: TRBJ1-1
cdr3_aa: CARQAMGTEAFF
cdr3_nt: TGTGCCCGCCAAGCGATGGGGACTGAAGCTTTCTTT

d_call: NA
v_call: TRBV10-3
clone_size: few
j_call: TRBJ2-5
cdr3_aa: CAISDAMGSSETQYF
cdr3_nt: TGTGCCATCAGTGACGCGATGGGATCCTCTGAGACCCAGTACTTC

d_call: NA
v_call: TRBV27
clone_size: NA
j_call: TRBJ2-5
cdr3_aa: CASSPPGTKETQYF
cdr3_nt: TGTGCCAGCAGTCCACCGGGAACAAAAGAGACCCAGTACTTC

d_call: NA
v_call: TRBV5-6
clone_size: NA
j_call: TRBJ1-2
cdr3_aa: CASSFIGGDGYTF
cdr3_nt: TGTGCCAGCAGCTTCATCGGAGGGGATGGCTACACCTTC

d_call: TRBD1
v_call: TRBV29-1
clone_size: NA
j_call: TRBJ1-5
cdr3_aa: CSVVATGQEQPQHF
cdr3_nt: TGCAGCGTTGTCGCGACAGGGCAAGAACAGCCCCAGCATTTT

d_call: TRBD2
v_call: TRBV4-3
clone_size: NA
j_call: TRBJ2-3
cdr3_aa: CASSQERGGHTTQYF
cdr3_nt: TGCGCCAGCAGCCAAGAACGGGGGGGCCATACTACGCAGTATTTT

d_call: NA
v_call: TRBV6-6
clone_size: NA
j_call: TRBJ1-3
cdr3_aa: CASTQGPGNTIYF
cdr3_nt: TGTGCCAGCACCCAGGGGCCAGGGAACACCATATATTTT

d_call: NA
v_call: TRBV4-3
clone_size: few
j_call: TRBJ1-1
cdr3_aa: CASSLSMNTEAFF
cdr3_nt: TGCGCCAGCAGCCTGAGCATGAACACTGAAGCTTTCTTT

d_call: TRBD1
v_call: TRBV11-2
clone_size: NA
j_call: TRBJ1-5
cdr3_aa: CASSLASGGGQPQHF
cdr3_nt: TGTGCCAGCAGCTTAGCGTCAGGGGGCGGTCAGCCCCAGCATTTT

d_call: NA
v_call: TRBV7-9
clone_size: few
j_call: TRBJ1-2
cdr3_aa: CASSYRTGYGYTF
cdr3_nt: TGTGCCAGCAGCTACCGCACAGGGTATGGCTACACCTTC

d_call: NA
v_call: TRBV29-1
clone_size: few
j_call: TRBJ2-5
cdr3_aa: CSGGTVQETQYF
cdr3_nt: TGCAGCGGCGGGACAGTCCAAGAGACCCAGTACTTC

d_call: NA
v_call: TRBV9
clone_size: NA
j_call: TRBJ2-5
cdr3_aa: CASSVSQEETQYF
cdr3_nt: TGTGCCAGCAGCGTTTCCCAGGAAGAGACCCAGTACTTC

d_call: TRBD1
v_call: TRBV4-1
clone_size: once
j_call: TRBJ1-1
cdr3_aa: CASSRVDRGTEAFF
cdr3_nt: TGCGCCAGCAGCCGAGTGGACAGGGGCACTGAAGCTTTCTTT

d_call: NA
v_call: TRBV12-5
clone_size: few
j_call: TRBJ2-7
cdr3_aa: CASGLGHSYEQYF
cdr3_nt: TGTGCTAGTGGTTTGGGACACTCCTACGAGCAGTACTTC

d_call: TRBD1
v_call: TRBV30
clone_size: NA
j_call: TRBJ2-4
cdr3_aa: CAWISGTGGLPVQYF
cdr3_nt: TGTGCCTGGATTTCCGGGACAGGGGGCCTCCCTGTTCAGTACTTC

d_call: NA
v_call: TRBV25-1
clone_size: NA
j_call: TRBJ2-1
cdr3_aa: CASSDYRVTYNEQFF
cdr3_nt: TGTGCCAGCAGTGACTACAGGGTAACCTACAATGAGCAGTTCTTC

d_call: NA
v_call: TRBV2
clone_size: few
j_call: TRBJ2-5
cdr3_aa: CASSESRGPAQETQYF
cdr3_nt: TGTGCCAGCAGTGAATCTCGGGGGCCGGCCCAAGAGACCCAGTACTTC

d_call: TRBD2
v_call: TRBV10-3
clone_size: few
j_call: TRBJ2-5
cdr3_aa: CAISESILAGQETQYF
cdr3_nt: TGTGCCATCAGTGAGTCGATCCTAGCGGGGCAAGAGACCCAGTACTTC

d_call: NA
v_call: TRBV10-3
clone_size: NA
j_call: TRBJ1-6
cdr3_aa: CASQGGDSPLHF
cdr3_nt: TGTGCCAGTCAGGGTGGAGATTCACCCCTCCACTTT

d_call: NA
v_call: TRBV9
clone_size: once
j_call: TRBJ2-5
cdr3_aa: CASSVDVAGETQYF
cdr3_nt: TGTGCCAGCAGCGTAGATGTCGCTGGAGAGACCCAGTACTTC

d_call: TRBD1
v_call: TRBV2
clone_size: NA
j_call: TRBJ2-3
cdr3_aa: CAQGVTDTQYF
cdr3_nt: TGTGCCCAGGGGGTCACAGATACGCAGTATTTT

d_call: NA
v_call: TRBV13
clone_size: NA
j_call: TRBJ2-7
cdr3_aa: CASSLGVYEQYF
cdr3_nt: TGTGCCAGCAGCTTAGGTGTGTACGAGCAGTACTTC

d_call: TRBD1
v_call: TRBV7-2
clone_size: few
j_call: TRBJ1-6
cdr3_aa: CASSFYRGGNSPLHF
cdr3_nt: TGTGCCAGCAGCTTCTACAGGGGGGGTAATTCACCCCTCCACTTT

d_call: NA
v_call: TRBV2
clone_size: NA
j_call: TRBJ1-2
cdr3_aa: CASSEVQPYGYTF
cdr3_nt: TGTGCCAGCAGTGAAGTTCAGCCTTATGGCTACACCTTC

d_call: NA
v_call: TRBV18
clone_size: NA
j_call: TRBJ1-2
cdr3_aa: CASSPGQGGYTF
cdr3_nt: TGTGCCAGCTCACCAGGGCAGGGCGGCTACACCTTC

d_call: TRBD2
v_call: TRBV7-2
clone_size: few
j_call: TRBJ2-3
cdr3_aa: CASSLGGLAGEPDTQYF
cdr3_nt: TGTGCCAGCAGCTTAGGTGGACTAGCGGGGGAACCAGATACGCAGTATTTT

d_call: NA
v_call: TRBV11-2
clone_size: NA
j_call: TRBJ2-1
cdr3_aa: CASSLAPYNEQFF
cdr3_nt: TGTGCCAGCAGCTTAGCCCCCTACAATGAGCAGTTCTTC

d_call: TRBD1
v_call: TRBV7-8
clone_size: NA
j_call: TRBJ2-3
cdr3_aa: CASSVGQGATDTQYF
cdr3_nt: TGTGCCAGCAGCGTGGGACAGGGGGCCACAGATACGCAGTATTTT

d_call: NA
v_call: TRBV29-1
clone_size: NA
j_call: TRBJ1-1
cdr3_aa: CSSQGNTEAFF
cdr3_nt: TGCAGCTCCCAGGGGAACACTGAAGCTTTCTTT

d_call: NA
v_call: TRBV29-1
clone_size: NA
j_call: TRBJ1-1
cdr3_aa: CSTENTEAFF
cdr3_nt: TGCAGCACAGAGAACACTGAAGCTTTCTTT

d_call: NA
v_call: TRBV4-3
clone_size: few
j_call: TRBJ1-3
cdr3_aa: CASSQDIRTDSGNTIYF
cdr3_nt: TGCGCCAGCAGCCAAGATATCAGGACAGACTCTGGAAACACCATATATTTT

d_call: NA
v_call: TRBV30
clone_size: NA
j_call: TRBJ2-1
cdr3_aa: CAWSATGEQFF
cdr3_nt: TGTGCCTGGAGTGCTACGGGTGAGCAGTTCTTC

d_call: TRBD2
v_call: TRBV4-1
clone_size: few
j_call: TRBJ2-5
cdr3_aa: CASSNSGGASRSETQYF
cdr3_nt: TGCGCCAGCAGTAACAGCGGGGGGGCCTCTCGTTCCGAGACCCAGTACTTC

d_call: TRBD1
v_call: TRBV29-1
clone_size: few
j_call: TRBJ1-2
cdr3_aa: CSVVRTGLGYTF
cdr3_nt: TGCAGCGTTGTGCGGACAGGGCTTGGCTACACCTTC

d_call: NA
v_call: TRBV29-1
clone_size: NA
j_call: TRBJ2-7
cdr3_aa: CSVRKNYEQYF
cdr3_nt: TGCAGCGTAAGAAAAAACTACGAGCAGTACTTC

d_call: NA
v_call: TRBV18
clone_size: NA
j_call: TRBJ1-6
cdr3_aa: CASSPPGAGNSPLHF
cdr3_nt: TGTGCCAGCTCACCACCGGGGGCCGGGAATTCACCCCTCCACTTT

d_call: TRBD1
v_call: TRBV30
clone_size: once
j_call: TRBJ1-1
cdr3_aa: CASGQTEAFF
cdr3_nt: TGTGCCTCGGGACAGACTGAAGCTTTCTTT

d_call: NA
v_call: TRBV6-5
clone_size: once
j_call: TRBJ1-2
cdr3_aa: CASRDAGAYGYTF
cdr3_nt: TGTGCCAGCAGGGATGCGGGGGCCTATGGCTACACCTTC

d_call: NA
v_call: TRBV7-9
clone_size: few
j_call: TRBJ1-3
cdr3_aa: CASSRGVTISGNTIYF
cdr3_nt: TGTGCCAGCAGCCGGGGGGTAACGATCTCTGGAAACACCATATATTTT

d_call: NA
v_call: TRBV30
clone_size: once
j_call: TRBJ2-7
cdr3_aa: CAWSVVSGGEQYF
cdr3_nt: TGTGCCTGGAGTGTTGTTTCCGGGGGCGAGCAGTACTTC